This T cell receptor (beta chain) was documented in a study of T cells in Graves' hyperthyroidism and ophthalmopathy. The study's findings and limits: Most thyroid-expanded clonotypes above 0.001 were also found in blood. Onset of ophthalmopathy came a median around 6.5 months after the model predicted it.

This clonotype was seen a few times. Its antigen is not identified. Graves' hyperthyroidism was deemed stable given no ophthalmopathy progression within 18 months. Germline CDR1 and CDR2: SGHRS and YFSETQ. The CDR3 is 16 amino acids. J lost 2 bases, V lost 3 bases, and 8 bases had no gene match. Researchers took RNA transcripts and amplified the TCR beta CDR3 regions from them. The HTBI primer set drove a first-round RT-PCR of the TCR CDR3. TCRdb re-called the multiplex PCR reads with MiXCR, one entry per CDR3 protein. The sample has some 200,000 distinct CDR3 sequences; roughly 17% are singletons. Sequencing input: blood. The chain recombines TRBV5-1 with TRBJ2-1, with 7 bases matching TRBD2. The TCR was taken from a woman aged 45 to 65 with Graves' hyperthyroidism. The CDR3 protein is CASSWGPSGTYNEQFF. The CDR3 region has the DNA TGCGCCAGCAGCTGGGGCCCTAGCGGCACCTACAATGAGCAGTTCTTC.